Listed below are T cell receptor beta chains from one sample, sequenced in a study of T cells generated in artificial thymic organoids. From the 5' RACE reads, TCRdb called clonotypes with MiXCR, one entry per CDR3 protein. The sample lists about 5,400 distinct CDR3 sequences, 20% to 25% occurring once. No antigen has been assigned to these receptors. The sequencing sample was made of naive CD8+ T cells grown in artificial thymic organoids from cord blood stem and progenitor cells. The receptors stem from a human donor who gave cord blood stem cells for thymic organoid culture, a cardiac surgery patient who gave postnatal thymus, or a blood donor (not recorded which). CDR3s include the opening cysteine and the closing phenylalanine or tryptophan. D genes are given only for firm matches. Size is stated for part of the rows, as once, few or many counts, or as a class when the clone is expanded.

d_call	clone_size	v_call	j_call	cdr3_nt	cdr3_aa
.	medium-sized	TRBV7-4	TRBJ1-6	TGTGCCAGCAGCTTCGTAGGGAAGTCACCCCTCCACTTT	CASSFVGKSPLHF
.	.	TRBV2	TRBJ2-7	TGTGCCAGCAGCGACTGGACAAGGAGGACCTACGAGCAGTACTTC	CASSDWTRRTYEQYF
.	.	TRBV25-1	TRBJ1-4	TGTGCCAGCAGTGTTACCCGGGGTGAAAAACTGTTTTTT	CASSVTRGEKLFF
TRBD1	few	TRBV18	TRBJ2-7	TGTGCCAGCTCAAGTGACAGGGTACCCTACGAGCAGTACTTC	CASSSDRVPYEQYF
TRBD2	large	TRBV12-3/TRBV12-4	TRBJ2-1	TGTGCCAGCAGTTTGCGGGAGGGCCCCTACAATGAGCAGTTCTTC	CASSLREGPYNEQFF
TRBD1	medium-sized	TRBV7-6	TRBJ2-7	TGTGCCAGCAGCTTAGAGGGCTGGACAGGGCACTACGAGCAGTACTTC	CASSLEGWTGHYEQYF
TRBD1	medium-sized	TRBV7-9	TRBJ2-6	TGTGCCAGCAGCTTATGGGACAGGGGGTCCCCCGTCCTGACTTTC	CASSLWDRGSPVLTF
TRBD1	medium-sized	TRBV7-8	TRBJ2-4	TGTGCCAGCAGCCCAGAGGTGGGGACAGGGAACATTCAGTACTTC	CASSPEVGTGNIQYF
.	.	TRBV20-1	TRBJ1-5	TGCAGTTTAGCGCAAGGGCTCAATCAGCCCCAGCATTTT	CSLAQGLNQPQHF
.	.	TRBV4-1	TRBJ1-1	TGCGCCAGCAGCCAAGCAAACCCGCTACTAGGAAACACTGAAGCTTTCTTT	CASSQANPLLGNTEAFF
TRBD1	.	TRBV4-1	TRBJ2-7	TGCGCCAGCAGCGAGGGACAGGGTACCTACGAGCAGTACTTC	CASSEGQGTYEQYF
.	medium-sized	TRBV28	TRBJ2-7	TGTGCCAGCAGTTGGCAGGGACCCTACGAGCAGTACTTC	CASSWQGPYEQYF
TRBD2	medium-sized	TRBV28	TRBJ2-3	TGTGCCAGCAGCTTTCACCCAAAGCGGGGGTCGGATACGCAGTATTTT	CASSFHPKRGSDTQYF
.	medium-sized	TRBV4-3	TRBJ2-7	TGCGCCAGCAGCCAAGTGAGGGGGACTTCCTACGAGCAGTACTTC	CASSQVRGTSYEQYF
.	medium-sized	TRBV7-4	TRBJ2-7	TGTGCCAGCAGCTTCGTTCCACAGGCGGGTGGCTCCTACGAGCAGTACTTC	CASSFVPQAGGSYEQYF
.	medium-sized	TRBV24-1	TRBJ2-5	TGTGCCACCAGTGCCCCTTGCGCAGAGACCCAGTACTTC	CATSAPCAETQYF
.	.	TRBV4-1	TRBJ2-7	TGCGCCAGCAGCCAAGGAGCCGGGACACCTGAGCAGTACTTC	CASSQGAGTPEQYF
.	.	TRBV18	TRBJ2-4	TGTGCCAGCTCACCAAGGTTAGCCAAAAACATTCAGTACTTC	CASSPRLAKNIQYF
.	medium-sized	TRBV4-1	TRBJ1-1	TGCGCCAGCAGCTGCTCTCTGGACACTGAAGCTTTCTTT	CASSCSLDTEAFF
TRBD2	medium-sized	TRBV20-1	TRBJ2-7	TGCAGTGCTGGCCCCGGACTAGCGGGGACCCCCTACGAGCAGTACTTC	CSAGPGLAGTPYEQYF
TRBD2	many	TRBV7-9	TRBJ2-3	TGTGCCAGCAGCATGCCGGGACTAGCAACCACAGATACGCAGTATTTT	CASSMPGLATTDTQYF
.	.	TRBV25-1	TRBJ1-1	TGTGCCAGCAGTGCCTCCTTAAACACTGAAGCTTTCTTT	CASSASLNTEAFF
TRBD2	large	TRBV25-1	TRBJ2-2	TGTGCCAGCAGTCCAGCGGGAGGGCCCGGGGAGCTGTTTTTT	CASSPAGGPGELFF
TRBD2	few	TRBV12-3/TRBV12-4	TRBJ2-1	TGTGCCAGCAGTCTAGACGGGAGGGATGAGCAGTTCTTC	CASSLDGRDEQFF